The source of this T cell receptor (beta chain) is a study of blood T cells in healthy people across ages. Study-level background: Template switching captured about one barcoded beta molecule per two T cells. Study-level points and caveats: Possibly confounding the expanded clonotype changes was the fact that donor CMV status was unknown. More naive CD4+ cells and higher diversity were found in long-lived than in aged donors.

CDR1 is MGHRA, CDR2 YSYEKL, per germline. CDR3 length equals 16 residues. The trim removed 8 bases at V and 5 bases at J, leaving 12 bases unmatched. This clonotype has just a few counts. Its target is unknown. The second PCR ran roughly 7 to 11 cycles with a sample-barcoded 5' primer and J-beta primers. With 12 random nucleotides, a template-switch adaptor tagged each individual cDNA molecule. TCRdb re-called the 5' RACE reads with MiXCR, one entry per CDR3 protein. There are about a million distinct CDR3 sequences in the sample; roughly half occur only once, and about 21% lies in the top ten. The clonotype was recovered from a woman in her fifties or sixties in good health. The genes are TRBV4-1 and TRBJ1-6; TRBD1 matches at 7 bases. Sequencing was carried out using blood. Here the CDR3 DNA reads TGCGCCAGCCGTGCGGCCGGGACAGCCAATAATTCACCCCTCCACTTT. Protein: CASRAAGTANNSPLHF.